Listed below are T cell receptor beta chains from one sample, sequenced in a study of T cell changes during pregnancy in multiple sclerosis. TCRdb keeps only in-frame clones here, not all; method: immunoSEQ multiplex PCR. The sample holds roughly 110,000 clones, under 95% seen once. Sequenced material: peripheral blood, taken after pregnancy. These receptors were collected from a female donor with multiple sclerosis, enrolled in a pregnancy study. The CDR3 runs from the conserved cysteine through the conserved F or W. D genes are given only for firm matches. Not all rows give a size; the values are once, few, many and, for expanded clones, a class.

NA TRBJ2-1 TRBD2 TRBV13 TGTGCCAGCAGCTCCGGGACTAGATTCCCCCCTGAGCAGTTCTTC CASSSGTRFPPEQFF
NA TRBJ2-7 TRBD2 TRBV5-1 TGCGCCAGCAGCCCGATCCCGGGGGGATACGAGCAGTACTTC CASSPIPGGYEQYF
NA TRBJ2-6 NA TRBV27 TGTGCCAGCAGTTCGGCAGGCAGCCTCTCTGGGGCCAACGTCCTGACTTTC CASSSAGSLSGANVLTF
once TRBJ1-2 NA TRBV6-4 TGTGCCAGCAGTGTGACAGCGACTAACTATGGCTACACCTTC CASSVTATNYGYTF
NA TRBJ2-1 TRBD2 TRBV5-6 TGTGCCAGCAGTCGACTAGCGGGGGAGCAGTTCTTC CASSRLAGEQFF
NA TRBJ2-7 TRBD2 TRBV5-1 TGCGCCAGCAGCTTGGCTCCCAGCGGGGGGATCTACGAGCAGTACTTC CASSLAPSGGIYEQYF
NA TRBJ2-3 TRBD2 TRBV7-9 TGTGCCAGCAGCTTAGGGCTAGCGGGGGGAACAGATACGCAGTATTTT CASSLGLAGGTDTQYF
NA TRBJ2-1 TRBD1 TRBV2 TGTGCCAGCACCTTCATGAGGCAGGGGGCAATCGATGAGCAGTTCTTC CASTFMRQGAIDEQFF
NA TRBJ1-2 TRBD1 TRBV27 TGTGCCAGCAGCCCCACCAGACAGGGGACCTATGGCTACACCTTC CASSPTRQGTYGYTF
NA TRBJ2-7 NA TRBV18 TGTGCCAGCTCCTCGGGGGTACTAGTGCCCTACGAGCAGTACTTC CASSSGVLVPYEQYF
NA TRBJ2-7 NA TRBV6-1 TGTGCCAGCGCGGGGACGCACGAGCAGTACTTC CASAGTHEQYF
NA TRBJ1-1 NA TRBV4-1 TGCGCCAGCAGCCAAGTGCTGGGCTGGAACACTGAAGCTTTCTTT CASSQVLGWNTEAFF
NA TRBJ1-5 TRBD1 TRBV6-1 TGTGCCAGCACCGAATCCTCACAGGGGAGGCAGCCCCAGCATTTT CASTESSQGRQPQHF
NA TRBJ1-5 TRBD1 TRBV15 TGTGCCACCAGCAGAGAAAGAACAGGGGGCGTAGGCAATCAGCCCCAGCATTTT CATSRERTGGVGNQPQHF
NA TRBJ1-1 TRBD1 TRBV6-1 TGTGCCATCCGCTCACCGGGACAGCCAGAAGCTTTCTTT CAIRSPGQPEAFF
NA TRBJ1-1 TRBD1 TRBV5-4 TGTGCCAGCACCGAATTGACAGGGGGCACTGAAGCTTTCTTT CASTELTGGTEAFF
few TRBJ1-1 NA TRBV5-4 TGTGCCAGCAGCCGCTCTATTGACACTGAAGCTTTCTTT CASSRSIDTEAFF
NA TRBJ2-1 TRBD2 TRBV19 TGTGCCAGTAGTATAGGGGGGGGCTACAATGAGCAGTTCTTC CASSIGGGYNEQFF
NA TRBJ2-7 NA TRBV25-1 TGTGCCAGCAGTGCATCAGGGGTTTCCCACGAGCAGTACTTC CASSASGVSHEQYF
NA TRBJ1-1 NA TRBV5-6 TGTGCCAGCAGCCCCGGGTTCACTGAAGCTTTCTTT CASSPGFTEAFF
NA TRBJ2-3 NA TRBV7-8 TGTGCCAGCAGCCCCCTCTCCCGGCGGGGCACAGATACGCAGTATTTT CASSPLSRRGTDTQYF
NA TRBJ1-2 TRBD1 TRBV28 TGTGCCAGCAGGCCGGGACAGCCGATCTATGGCTACACCTTC CASRPGQPIYGYTF
NA TRBJ2-1 NA TRBV5-4 TGTGCCAGCAGCTTAGCGGGGACAACTGGCAATGAGCAGTTCTTC CASSLAGTTGNEQFF
NA TRBJ1-2 TRBD1 TRBV9 TGTGCCAGCAGCGGGGGGACAGGGGTAGGCTATGGCTACACCTTC CASSGGTGVGYGYTF
NA TRBJ1-2 NA TRBV5-1 TGCGCCAGCAGCTTGGGACGGGAGGGGAACTATGGCTACACCTTC CASSLGREGNYGYTF
NA TRBJ1-5 NA TRBV18 TGTGCCAGCTCCCAACAGTCGGGAGAACAGCCCCAGCATTTT CASSQQSGEQPQHF
NA TRBJ2-3 TRBD2 TRBV2 TGTGCCAGCAGGGGGACTAGCGGGGGAAGCACAGATACGCAGTATTTT CASRGTSGGSTDTQYF
once TRBJ2-1 NA TRBV6-6 TGTGCCAGCAGTTCTGACAGTAAAAATGAGCAGTTCTTC CASSSDSKNEQFF
NA TRBJ2-1 TRBD2 TRBV11-2 TGTGCCAGCAGCTGGAGCGGGGTTAGGGATAATGAGCAGTTCTTC CASSWSGVRDNEQFF
NA TRBJ1-5 TRBD1 TRBV5-6 TGTGCCAGCAGCAACACTGGGACAGGGTTCCAGCCCCAGCATTTT CASSNTGTGFQPQHF
once TRBJ2-1 TRBD2 TRBV2 TGTGCCAGCACCCGGGGGGGGGAATACAATGAGCAGTTCTTC CASTRGGEYNEQFF
NA TRBJ2-1 NA TRBV5-1 TGCGCCAGCAGCTTGTTGGGGGGACAGAACTCTCAGGAGCAGTTCTTC CASSLLGGQNSQEQFF
NA TRBJ2-1 TRBD2 TRBV10-3 TGTGCCGTCAAGCCTGGACTAGCAGAACCCAATGAGCAGTTCTTC CAVKPGLAEPNEQFF
NA TRBJ1-2 NA TRBV29-1 TGCAGCGTTGAAGATGACAGCTCTAGGTATGGCTACACCTTC CSVEDDSSRYGYTF
once TRBJ1-5 TRBD1 TRBV18 TGTGCCAGCTCATGGCAGGGGGAGCCCCAGCATTTT CASSWQGEPQHF
NA TRBJ1-1 NA TRBV5-6 TGTGCCAGCAGCAGCCGCCGGGGTGGGGACACTGAAGCTTTCTTT CASSSRRGGDTEAFF
NA TRBJ2-7 NA TRBV6-1 TGTGCCAGCAGTGAAGTAGAGGGCCCTCCGACTAAGGAGCAGTACTTC CASSEVEGPPTKEQYF
NA TRBJ2-7 NA TRBV5-1 TGCGCCAGCAGCTTGGTCTACTACTACGAGCAGTACTTC CASSLVYYYEQYF
NA TRBJ1-5 NA TRBV27 TGTGCCAGCAGCACAGGGTATCAGCCCCAGCATTTT CASSTGYQPQHF
NA TRBJ1-2 NA TRBV10-3 TGTGCCATCCACGGGACTTCGGGCTATGGCTACACCTTC CAIHGTSGYGYTF